A single sample is the source of the 12 T cell receptor beta chains below, sequenced in a study of cytomegalovirus exposure and HLA in healthy donors. In the PCR, 60 Vbeta and 13 Jbeta primers were used. Sequenced by immunoSEQ multiplex PCR; TCRdb stores in-frame clones only, minus some. Of over 100,000 clones listed, 10% are singletons. The sample was PBMCs. These receptors were taken from a man aged 40-49 years in good health and CMV-seropositive.

The rearrangement uses TRBV11-2 and TRBJ1-4; 10 bases map to TRBD1. The CDR3 is 15 amino acids. Germline trimming cut 3 bases from V and 6 bases from J; bases unmatched to any gene: 4. Germline V CDR1 and CDR2: SGHAT, FQNNGV. The DNA for the CDR3 is TGTGCCAGCAGCTTTAGTGGGACAGGGGATGAAAAACTGTTTTTT. Protein sequence: CASSFSGTGDEKLFF.

This clone has only a few counts. The chain links TRBV18 to TRBJ2-2, with 9 bases matching TRBD1. The J segment lost 3 bases and the V segment lost 3 bases, leaving 5 bases of the junction unmatched. The V gene's germline CDR1 is KGHSH and CDR2 LQKENI. The CDR3 loop spans 16 amino acids. CDR3: CASSPLGQGDTGELFF. CDR3 DNA: TGTGCCAGCTCACCCCTGGGACAGGGCGACACCGGGGAGCTGTTTTTT.

This clone was observed a few times. This chain joins TRBV7-8 and TRBJ2-7; perhaps TRBD2 as D (6 bases). The CDR3 runs to 15 residues. The germline CDR1 and CDR2 sequences are SGHVS and FQNEAQ. V dropped 5 bases and J dropped 3 bases, with 17 bases sitting between them. The DNA for the CDR3 is TGTGCCAGCAGCACCTCAGGCGGGGACTTCTACGAGCAGTACTTC. It translates to CASSTSGGDFYEQYF.

The chain recombines TRBV30 with TRBJ1-2, with D unresolved. CDR3 length: 12 amino acids. Between the trimmed V and J ends, which lost 5 bases and 4 bases, there was a span of 11 bases. CDR1 GTSNPN and CDR2 SVGIG come from the germline V gene (reference sequence). CDR3 in DNA: TGTGCCTGGCCGACCACTAGCTATGGCTACACCTTC. This codes for CAWPTTSYGYTF. Variable domain in full (rest from reference TRBV30 and TRBJ1-2): SQTIHQWPATLVQPVGSPLSLECTVEGTSNPNLYWYRQAAGRGLQLLFYSVGIGQISSEVPQNLSASRPQDRQFILSSKKLLLSDSGFYLCAWPTTSYGYTFGSGTRLTVV.

This clone was counted a few times. DNA of the CDR3: TGTGCCAGCAGTTTCTTAACCCCGGCGGGGAACACTGAAGCTTTCTTT. As protein: CASSFLTPAGNTEAFF. V is TRBV27 and J is TRBJ1-1; D is ambiguous. V gave up 3 bases and J gave up 1 base, with 15 bases separating them. Germline CDR1 and CDR2: MNHEY and SMNVEV (reference sequence). This CDR3 has 16 residues.

This clone was counted between two and nine times. The gene calls are TRBV14 and TRBJ2-1; the D gene is possibly TRBD2 (6 bases). CDR1 and CDR2 (germline): SGHDN, FVKESK. V gave up 3 bases and J gave up 7 bases, with 7 bases separating them. The length of the CDR3 is 12 residues. The CDR3 coding sequence is TGTGCCAGCAGCCAGGGGGGTAATGAGCAGTTCTTC. Amino acid sequence: CASSQGGNEQFF.

There are a few counts of this clone. The chain joins TRBV28 to TRBJ1-2; TRBD1 agrees at 9 bases. Trimming at V came to 6 bases and at J to 8 bases, leaving 10 bases not matched to a gene. This CDR3 comprises 14 residues. Germline V gene sequence: CDR1 MDHEN, CDR2 SYDVKM. CDR3 region: CASRPTGGLGGYTF. The DNA of the CDR3 is TGTGCCAGCAGGCCCACAGGGGGCTTAGGAGGCTACACCTTC.

V is TRBV15 and J is TRBJ2-3, with 8 bases aligning to TRBD1. Germline assignment: CDR1 LNHNV and CDR2 YYDKDF (reference sequence). The V gene end was trimmed by 2 bases and the J gene end by 2 bases; junction bases not matched to a gene: 3. This CDR3 is 15 amino acids long. In DNA form, the CDR3 reads TGTGCCACCAGCAGATCAGGGGGCAACACAGATACGCAGTATTTT. Protein sequence: CATSRSGGNTDTQYF. The variable domain in full, completed from reference TRBV15 and TRBJ2-3, reads DAMVIQNPRYQVTQFGKPVTLSCSQTLNHNVMYWYQQKSSQAPKLLFHYYDKDFNNEADTPDNFQSRRPNTSFCFLDIRSPGLGDTAMYLCATSRSGGNTDTQYFGPGTRLTVL.

This clone has only a few counts. The rearrangement joins TRBV28 to TRBJ2-3, with D possibly matching TRBD2 (5 bases). This CDR3 comprises 15 residues. Deletions cut 5 bases from V and 3 bases from J, with 15 bases between. Germline V gives CDR1 MDHEN, CDR2 SYDVKM. Written as DNA, the CDR3 is TGTGCCAGCAGTCCCCCAGCGGCACTAACAGATACGCAGTATTTT. Protein product: CASSPPAALTDTQYF.

A few counts support this clone. The chain has TRBV5-6 and TRBJ2-2; tentative D call: TRBD2 (5 bases). Germline values: CDR1 SGHDT, CDR2 YYEEEE. CDR3 length equals 13 residues. Trimming took off 2 bases at V and 5 bases at J, with 7 bases between the two ends. CDR3 residues: CASSLGGTGELFF. In DNA, the CDR3 is TGTGCCAGCAGCTTAGGCGGGACCGGGGAGCTGTTTTTT.

The chain couples TRBV29-1 to TRBJ2-1; possible D gene TRBD2, 5 bases. The CDR3 contains 16 residues. Germline values: CDR1 SQVTM, CDR2 ANQGSEA. The V end was cut by 4 bases, the J end by 6 bases, with 22 bases between. The CDR3 reads CSVVDPRGAQINEQFF. For the CDR3, the DNA is TGCAGCGTTGTAGACCCCCGGGGAGCCCAAATCAATGAGCAGTTCTTC.

The rearrangement uses TRBV28 and TRBJ1-5; D is undetermined. Germline CDR1 is MDHEN and CDR2 is SYDVKM. The CDR3 is made up of 13 amino acids. CDR3 amino acids: CAASGLSNQPQHF. CDR3 nucleotide sequence: TGTGCAGCGAGCGGACTGAGCAATCAGCCCCAGCATTTT.